This T cell receptor beta chain is drawn from a study of beta chain features in type 1 diabetes. In the case of this clone: Its antigen is unidentified.

Germline V CDR1 and CDR2: SQVTM, ANQGSEA. Trimming removed 4 bases from V and 0 bases from J, with 3 bases in between. The CDR3 totals 11 residues. Broader study findings: Lower insertion and higher deletion counts appeared at VDJ junctions in type 1 diabetes patients. TCRB CDR3s were moderately but significantly shorter in Type 1 diabetes patients in all four CD4+ subsets.

Expressed TCRB transcripts got sequenced, as all isolated RNA was reverse transcribed. TCRdb keeps only in-frame clones here, not all; method: immunoSEQ multiplex PCR. The sample consists of fewer than 200,000 clones, 10% of them appearing once. The TCR comes from a man between 25 and 39 years old with type 1 diabetes. Specimen: central memory CD4+ T cells from blood. The V call is TRBV29-1, the J call TRBJ1-1, with D hard to call. CDR3 in DNA: TGCAGCGTTGCTCTGAACACTGAAGCTTTCTTT. Translated: CSVALNTEAFF.